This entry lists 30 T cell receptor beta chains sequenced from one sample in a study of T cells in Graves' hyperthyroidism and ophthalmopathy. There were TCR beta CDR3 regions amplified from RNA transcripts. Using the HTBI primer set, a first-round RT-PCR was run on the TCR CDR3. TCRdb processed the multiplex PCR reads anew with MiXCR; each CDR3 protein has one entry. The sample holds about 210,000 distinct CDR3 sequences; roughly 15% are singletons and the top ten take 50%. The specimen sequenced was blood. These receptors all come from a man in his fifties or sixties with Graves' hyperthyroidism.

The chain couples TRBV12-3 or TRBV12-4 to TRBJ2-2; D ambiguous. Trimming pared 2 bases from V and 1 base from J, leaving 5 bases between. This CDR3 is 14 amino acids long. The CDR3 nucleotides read TGTGCCAGCAGTTTACTGCTGAACACCGGGGAGCTGTTTTTT. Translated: CASSLLLNTGELFF.

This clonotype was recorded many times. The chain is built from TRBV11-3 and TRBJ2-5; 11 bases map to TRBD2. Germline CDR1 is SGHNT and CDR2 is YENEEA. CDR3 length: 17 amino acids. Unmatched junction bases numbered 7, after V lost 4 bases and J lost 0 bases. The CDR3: CASSSGTSGGYQETQYF. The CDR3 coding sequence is TGTGCCAGCAGCTCTGGGACTAGCGGAGGGTACCAAGAGACCCAGTACTTC.

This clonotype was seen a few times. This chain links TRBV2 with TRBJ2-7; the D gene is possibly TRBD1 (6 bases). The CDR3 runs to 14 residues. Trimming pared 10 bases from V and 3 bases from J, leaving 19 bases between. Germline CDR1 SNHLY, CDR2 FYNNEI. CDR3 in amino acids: CATGPGHGHYEQYF. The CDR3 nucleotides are TGTGCCACCGGCCCGGGACATGGGCACTACGAGCAGTACTTC.

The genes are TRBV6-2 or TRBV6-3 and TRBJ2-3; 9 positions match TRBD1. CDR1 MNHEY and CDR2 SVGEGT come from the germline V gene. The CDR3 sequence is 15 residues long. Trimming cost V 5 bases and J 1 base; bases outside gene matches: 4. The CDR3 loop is CASSDRDRGTDTQYF. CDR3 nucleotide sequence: TGTGCCAGCAGTGACCGGGACAGGGGCACAGATACGCAGTATTTT.

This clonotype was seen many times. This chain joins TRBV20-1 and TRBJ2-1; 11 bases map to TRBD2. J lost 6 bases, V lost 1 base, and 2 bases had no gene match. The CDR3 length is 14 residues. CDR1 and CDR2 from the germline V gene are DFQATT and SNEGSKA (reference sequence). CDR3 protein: CSARGLAGSNEQFF. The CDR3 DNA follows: TGCAGTGCTAGAGGACTAGCGGGAAGCAATGAGCAGTTCTTC.

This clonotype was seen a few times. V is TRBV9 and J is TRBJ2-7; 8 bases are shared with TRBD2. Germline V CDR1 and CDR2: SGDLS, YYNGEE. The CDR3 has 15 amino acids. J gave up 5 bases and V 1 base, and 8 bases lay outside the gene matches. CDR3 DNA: TGTGCCAGCAGCGTACGTGCCAGCGGGAGCCACGAGCAGTACTTC. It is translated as CASSVRASGSHEQYF.

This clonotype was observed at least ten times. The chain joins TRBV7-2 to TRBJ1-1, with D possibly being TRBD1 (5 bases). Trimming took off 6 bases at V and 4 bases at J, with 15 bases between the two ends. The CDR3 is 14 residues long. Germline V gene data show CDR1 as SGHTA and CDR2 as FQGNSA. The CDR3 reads CASSRGGGGTEAFF. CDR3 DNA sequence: TGTGCCAGCAGTCGAGGCGGTGGGGGCACTGAAGCTTTCTTT. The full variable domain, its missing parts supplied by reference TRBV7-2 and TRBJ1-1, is GAGVSQSPSNKVTEKGKDVELRCDPISGHTALYWYRQSLGQGLEFLIYFQGNSAPDKSGLPSDRFSAERTGGSVSTLTIQRTQQEDSAVYLCASSRGGGGTEAFFGQGTRLTVV.

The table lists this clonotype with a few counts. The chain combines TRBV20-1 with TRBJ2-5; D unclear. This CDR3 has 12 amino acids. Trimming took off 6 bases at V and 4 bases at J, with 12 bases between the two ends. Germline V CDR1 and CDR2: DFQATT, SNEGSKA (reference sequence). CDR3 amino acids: CSAPSQRETQYF. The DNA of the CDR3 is TGCAGTGCACCCTCCCAGCGAGAGACCCAGTACTTC.

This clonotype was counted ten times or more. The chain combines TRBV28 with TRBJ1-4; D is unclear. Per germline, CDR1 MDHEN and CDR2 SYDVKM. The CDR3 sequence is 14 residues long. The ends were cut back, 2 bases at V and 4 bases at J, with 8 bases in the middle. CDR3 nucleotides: TGTGCCAGCAGTTTAGTGCAGCTTAATGAAAAACTGTTTTTT. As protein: CASSLVQLNEKLFF.

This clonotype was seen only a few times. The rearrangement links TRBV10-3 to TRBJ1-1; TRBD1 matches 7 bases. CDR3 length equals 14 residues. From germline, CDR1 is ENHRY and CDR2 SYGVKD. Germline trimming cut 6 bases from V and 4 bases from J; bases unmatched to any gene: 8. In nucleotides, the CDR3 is TGTGCCATCAGGACACAGGGGTCGGTCACTGAAGCTTTCTTT. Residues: CAIRTQGSVTEAFF.

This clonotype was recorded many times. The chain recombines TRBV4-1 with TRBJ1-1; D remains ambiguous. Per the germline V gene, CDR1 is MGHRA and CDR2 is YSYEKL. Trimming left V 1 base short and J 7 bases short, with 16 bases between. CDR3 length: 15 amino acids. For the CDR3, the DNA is TGCGCCAGCAGCCAAGGGCGACGATCGCATCGTGAAGCTTTCTTT. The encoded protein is CASSQGRRSHREAFF.

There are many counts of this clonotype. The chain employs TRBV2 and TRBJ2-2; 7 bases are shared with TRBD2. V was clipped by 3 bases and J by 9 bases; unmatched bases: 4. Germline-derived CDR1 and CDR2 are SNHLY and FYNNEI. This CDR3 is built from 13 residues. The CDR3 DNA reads TGTGCCAGCAGTGATAGCGGGCCATGGGAGCTGTTTTTT. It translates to CASSDSGPWELFF. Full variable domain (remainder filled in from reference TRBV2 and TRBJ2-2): EPEVTQTPSHQVTQMGQEVILRCVPISNHLYFYWYRQILGQKVEFLVSFYNNEISEKSEIFDDQFSVERPDGSNFTLKIRSTKLEDSAMYFCASSDSGPWELFFGEGSRLTVL.

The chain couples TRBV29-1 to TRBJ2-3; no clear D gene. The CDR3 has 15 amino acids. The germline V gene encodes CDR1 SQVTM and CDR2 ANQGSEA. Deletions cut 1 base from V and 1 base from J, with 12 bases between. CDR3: CSVEAASEGTDTQYF. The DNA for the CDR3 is TGCAGCGTTGAAGCGGCGTCGGAAGGCACAGATACGCAGTATTTT.

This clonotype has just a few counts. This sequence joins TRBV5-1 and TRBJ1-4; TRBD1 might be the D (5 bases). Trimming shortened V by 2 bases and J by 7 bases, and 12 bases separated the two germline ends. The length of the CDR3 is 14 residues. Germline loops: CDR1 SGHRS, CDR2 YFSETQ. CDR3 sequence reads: CASSLGESGEKLFF. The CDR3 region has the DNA TGCGCCAGCAGCTTAGGGGAGAGTGGTGAAAAACTGTTTTTT.

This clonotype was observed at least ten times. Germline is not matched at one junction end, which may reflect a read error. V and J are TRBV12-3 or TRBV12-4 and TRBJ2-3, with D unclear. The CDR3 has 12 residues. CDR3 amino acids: CASSFSTDTQYF. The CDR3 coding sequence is TGCGCCAGCAGCTTTAGCACAGATACGCAGTATTTT.

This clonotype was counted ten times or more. CDR3 DNA: TGTGCCAGCAAGCGGGGACAGGTCCATCAGCCCCAGCATTTT. Its protein product is CASKRGQVHQPQHF. The chain employs TRBV28 and TRBJ1-5; 8 nucleotides align to TRBD1. The CDR3 runs 14 residues. Trimming at V came to 7 bases and at J to 5 bases, leaving 7 bases not matched to a gene. Germline CDR1 reads MDHEN; CDR2 reads SYDVKM.

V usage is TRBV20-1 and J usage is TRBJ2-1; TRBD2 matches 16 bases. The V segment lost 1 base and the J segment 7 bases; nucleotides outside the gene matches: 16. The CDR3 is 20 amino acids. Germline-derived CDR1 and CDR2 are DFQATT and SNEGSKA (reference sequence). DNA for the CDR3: TGCAGTGCTAGAGTTTACCTCGGGACTAGCGGGAGGGCCTCGAGTAATGAGCAGTTCTTC. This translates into CSARVYLGTSGRASSNEQFF.

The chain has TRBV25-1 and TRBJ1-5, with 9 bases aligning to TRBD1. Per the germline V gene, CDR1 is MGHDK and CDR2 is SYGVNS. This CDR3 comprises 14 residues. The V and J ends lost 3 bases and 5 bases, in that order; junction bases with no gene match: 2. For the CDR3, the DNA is TGTGCCAGCAGTGAGGGACAGGGACATCAGCCCCAGCATTTT. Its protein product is CASSEGQGHQPQHF.

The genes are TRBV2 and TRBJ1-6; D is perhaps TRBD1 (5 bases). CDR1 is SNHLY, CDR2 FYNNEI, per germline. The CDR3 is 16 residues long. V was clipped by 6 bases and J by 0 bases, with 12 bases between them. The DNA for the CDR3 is TGTGCCAGCAGGGTGGACACTAGCTCCTATAATTCACCCCTCCACTTT. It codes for CASRVDTSSYNSPLHF.

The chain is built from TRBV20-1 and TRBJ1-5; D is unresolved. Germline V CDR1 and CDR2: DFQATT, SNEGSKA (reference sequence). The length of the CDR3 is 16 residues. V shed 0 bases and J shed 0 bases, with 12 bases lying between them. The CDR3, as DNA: TGCAGTGCTAGAGAGGCGGAGAAAATTAGCAATCAGCCCCAGCATTTT. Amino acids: CSAREAEKISNQPQHF.

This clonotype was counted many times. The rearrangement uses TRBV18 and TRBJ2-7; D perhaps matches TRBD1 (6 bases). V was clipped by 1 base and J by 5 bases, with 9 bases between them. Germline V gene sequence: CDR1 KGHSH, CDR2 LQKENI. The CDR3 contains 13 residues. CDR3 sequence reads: CASSPQGDHEQYF. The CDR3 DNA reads TGTGCCAGCTCACCACAGGGGGACCACGAGCAGTACTTC.

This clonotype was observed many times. CDR3 DNA sequence: TGTGCAGCTGGGACTAGCGGGACCCGCGGTGAGCAGTTCTTC. It specifies CAAGTSGTRGEQFF. The J gene is TRBJ2-1, the V gene TRBV19; 13 nucleotides align to TRBD2. The germline gives CDR1 LNHDA, CDR2 SQIVND (reference sequence). This CDR3 is 14 amino acids long.

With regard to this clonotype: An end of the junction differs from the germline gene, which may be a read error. CDR3 nucleotide sequence: TGTGCCAGCAGTTTCGGCGGCGGGAGAATACTCTTC. It is translated as CASSFGGGRILF. This chain connects TRBV12-3 or TRBV12-4 to TRBJ2-1; 7 bases map to TRBD2. This CDR3 is 12 amino acids long.

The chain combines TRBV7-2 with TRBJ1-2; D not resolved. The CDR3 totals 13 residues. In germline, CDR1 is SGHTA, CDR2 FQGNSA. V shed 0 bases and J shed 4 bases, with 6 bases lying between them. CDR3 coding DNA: TGTGCCAGCAGCTTAGCTTATAGCTATGGCTACACCTTC. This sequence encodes CASSLAYSYGYTF.

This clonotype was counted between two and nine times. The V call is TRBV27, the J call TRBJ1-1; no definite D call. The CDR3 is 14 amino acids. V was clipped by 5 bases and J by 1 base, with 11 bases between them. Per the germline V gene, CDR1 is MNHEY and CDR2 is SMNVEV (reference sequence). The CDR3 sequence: CASSHSPANTEAFF. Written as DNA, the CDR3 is TGTGCCAGCAGTCACAGCCCGGCGAACACTGAAGCTTTCTTT.

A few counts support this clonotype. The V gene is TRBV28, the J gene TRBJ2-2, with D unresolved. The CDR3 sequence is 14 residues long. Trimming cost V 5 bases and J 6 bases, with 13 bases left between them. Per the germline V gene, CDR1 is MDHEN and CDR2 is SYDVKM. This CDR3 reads CASSGHRRAGELFF. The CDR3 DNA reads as TGTGCCAGCAGTGGCCACCGACGGGCCGGGGAGCTGTTTTTT.

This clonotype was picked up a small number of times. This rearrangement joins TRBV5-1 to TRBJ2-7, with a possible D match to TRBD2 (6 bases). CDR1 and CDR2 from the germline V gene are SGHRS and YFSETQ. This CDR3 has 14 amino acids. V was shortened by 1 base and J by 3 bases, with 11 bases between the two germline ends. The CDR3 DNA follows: TGCGCCAGCAGCTTGACAGCGGGCAACTACGAGCAGTACTTC. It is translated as CASSLTAGNYEQYF.

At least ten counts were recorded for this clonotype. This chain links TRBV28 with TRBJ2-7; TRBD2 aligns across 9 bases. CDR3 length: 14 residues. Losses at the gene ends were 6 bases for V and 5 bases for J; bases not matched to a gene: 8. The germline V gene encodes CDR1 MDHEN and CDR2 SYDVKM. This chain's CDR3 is CASSSGTSIHEQYF. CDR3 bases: TGTGCCAGCAGCTCCGGGACTAGCATCCACGAGCAGTACTTC.

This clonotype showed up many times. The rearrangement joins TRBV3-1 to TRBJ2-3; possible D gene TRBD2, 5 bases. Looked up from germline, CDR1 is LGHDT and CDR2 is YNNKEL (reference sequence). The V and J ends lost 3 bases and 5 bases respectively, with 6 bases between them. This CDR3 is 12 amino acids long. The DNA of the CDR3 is TGTGCCAGCAGCCACGAGGGAGATACGCAGTATTTT. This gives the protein CASSHEGDTQYF.

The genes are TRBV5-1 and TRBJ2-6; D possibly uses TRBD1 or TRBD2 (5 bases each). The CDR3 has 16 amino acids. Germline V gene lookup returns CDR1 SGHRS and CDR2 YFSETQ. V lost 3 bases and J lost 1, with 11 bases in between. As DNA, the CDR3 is TGCGCCAGCAGCTGGGACGGGAAGTCTGGGGCCAACGTCCTGACTTTC. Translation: CASSWDGKSGANVLTF.